This TCR beta chain was sequenced during a study of patients and donors after allogeneic stem cell transplantation. TCRdb reanalysed the RT-PCR reads using MiXCR and keeps one entry per CDR3 protein. The sample yields about 160,000 distinct CDR3 sequences, 24% seen once. V lost 6 bases to trimming and J lost 5 bases; unmatched junction nucleotides: 11. This CDR3 contains 17 residues. Germline lookup yields CDR1 DFQATT and CDR2 SNEGSKA (reference sequence). Sequenced material: blood, either unsorted or a sorted T cell fraction (not recorded which). The J gene is TRBJ2-2, the V gene TRBV20-1, with 14 bases identical to TRBD2. This clonotype originated in a human donor who was either an allogeneic HSCT recipient or a stem cell or donor lymphocyte infusion donor (not recorded which). It is not recorded whose cells these are; they may come from a transplant donor. CDR3 sequence reads: CSARTPGLAGETGELFF. CDR3 nucleotides: TGCAGTGCAAGGACCCCGGGACTAGCGGGAGAAACCGGGGAGCTGTTTTTT.